The T cell receptor beta chain described here comes from a study of blood T cell repertoires in COVID-19. Data came from immunoSEQ multiplex PCR; TCRdb stores just in-frame clones and leaves some out. The sample has more than 100,000 clones, roughly 84% seen once. CDR3 size: 16 residues. Per the germline V gene, CDR1 is PRHDT and CDR2 is FYEKMQ (reference sequence). V was cut by 5 bases and J by 0 bases, with 15 bases left in between. This clone has a single count. The gene calls are TRBV13 and TRBJ2-3, with D tentatively TRBD1 (6 bases). Sequences were obtained from peripheral blood. The receptor comes from a woman aged 25 to 39 who had recovered from COVID-19. CDR3: CASSQRDIPSTDTQYF. In DNA, the CDR3 is TGTGCCAGCAGCCAGAGGGACATTCCTAGCACAGATACGCAGTATTTT.